This TCR beta chain was captured by sequencing in a study of Ad26.COV2.S vaccination and SARS-CoV-2 variants. Study observations and caveats: Spike-specific TCR breadth was greater after Ad26.COV2.S than placebo. Substantial post-vaccination breadth of spike-specific CD8+ and CD4+ T cell responses was reported. Measurement of non-spike TCR breadth gave similar results in vaccine and placebo recipients.

Concerning this clone: Its antigen is still unknown.

This CDR3 is built from 13 residues. Germline V lookup: CDR1 MGHRA, CDR2 YSYEKL. The V end was cut by 4 bases, the J end by 5 bases, with 12 bases between. TCRdb's table, derived via immunoSEQ multiplex PCR, lists solely in-frame clones and lacks some. The data show more than 150,000 clones, roughly nine tenths seen once. The chain couples TRBV4-1 to TRBJ2-7, with D uncertain. This TCR was recovered from a human donor who had recovered from COVID-19. Sequencing used peripheral blood, obtained after recovery from COVID-19. The CDR3 DNA is TGCGCCAGCAGCCCTGAACAAGCCGACGAGCAGTACTTC. It yields the protein CASSPEQADEQYF.